Reported below is one T cell receptor beta chain. What it recognizes is unknown. The entry originates in a study of T cell responses to AZD1222 COVID-19 vaccine. Findings and limits, study-wide: The study found vaccine-associated CD4 TCRs spanning spike, dominant at 160-218 and 743-854. Increased Spike-specific TCR breadth and depth were observed after two AZD1222 doses. Of spike-specific TCRs, nearly half reportedly target regions left unmutated in variants. The study sampled repertoires only after the peak T cell response.

Measured with immunoSEQ multiplex PCR; TCRdb has only the in-frame clones, and not every one. The data contain fewer than 85,000 clones, about 92% of them singletons. This CDR3 is 19 amino acids long. The sequencing used peripheral blood, collected on day 0 of MenACWY control vaccination. This rearrangement joins TRBV21-1 to TRBJ2-2; the table assigns TRBD1, which was not confirmed against the DNA. TRBV21-1 is labeled a pseudogene. The receptor was derived from an adult in good health. The DNA for the CDR3 is TGTGCCAGCAACAAGCGGCGGGCAGGGGGCGTTACCAACACCGGGGAGCTGTTTTTT. Translating it yields CASNKRRAGGVTNTGELFF.